This TCR beta chain originates from a study of response to subunit inactivated influenza vaccine. Broader study findings: Authors suggested each seasonal influenza vaccination recruits few new T cells.

This clonotype has a handful of counts. Antigen specificity is unknown. TCRdb itself ran the RT-PCR reads through MiXCR, one entry per CDR3 protein. The sample holds more than 450,000 distinct CDR3 sequences; about an eighth are singletons and the top ten take approximately 10%. Material: PBMCs from blood, obtained on the day of vaccination. This clonotype originated in a man aged 50-60 years who received an inactivated influenza vaccine.

CDR3 region: CSARDNRGRESVEAFF. CDR3 in DNA: TGCAGTGCTAGAGATAACAGGGGGCGCGAATCCGTTGAAGCTTTCTTT. The V gene is TRBV20-1, the J gene TRBJ1-1, with 9 bases fitting TRBD1. The CDR3 runs 16 residues. Trimming took 0 bases from V and 7 from J; bases not matched to a gene: 12. Germline V gene data show CDR1 as DFQATT and CDR2 as SNEGSKA (reference sequence).